This T cell receptor beta chain was sequenced during a study of chemoradiotherapy in HPV16-positive cancers. Over chemoradiotherapy, repertoires were sampled more than once. Some clones are missing from TCRdb's copy, which holds only in-frame ones; the method was immunoSEQ multiplex PCR. The sample includes about 12,000 clones, 77% seen only once; the top ten take around 0.91%. A word on this clone: Its antigen remains unidentified.

Overall study results and limits: Only a couple of HPV16-positive patients supplied the functional HPV-specificity definition.

The CDR3 is 15 residues long. Trimming took 2 bases from V and 3 from J, leaving 15 bases between them. CDR1 SGHDT and CDR2 YYEEEE come from the germline V gene. The biological material was taken from a patient who underwent chemoradiotherapy. This chain joins TRBV5-6 and TRBJ2-7, with D hard to call. The clonotype was recovered from a human donor with HPV-associated anogenital cancer. CDR3: CASSLGQTHGYEQYF. CDR3 sequence (DNA): TGTGCCAGCAGCTTAGGGCAGACTCACGGCTACGAGCAGTACTTC.